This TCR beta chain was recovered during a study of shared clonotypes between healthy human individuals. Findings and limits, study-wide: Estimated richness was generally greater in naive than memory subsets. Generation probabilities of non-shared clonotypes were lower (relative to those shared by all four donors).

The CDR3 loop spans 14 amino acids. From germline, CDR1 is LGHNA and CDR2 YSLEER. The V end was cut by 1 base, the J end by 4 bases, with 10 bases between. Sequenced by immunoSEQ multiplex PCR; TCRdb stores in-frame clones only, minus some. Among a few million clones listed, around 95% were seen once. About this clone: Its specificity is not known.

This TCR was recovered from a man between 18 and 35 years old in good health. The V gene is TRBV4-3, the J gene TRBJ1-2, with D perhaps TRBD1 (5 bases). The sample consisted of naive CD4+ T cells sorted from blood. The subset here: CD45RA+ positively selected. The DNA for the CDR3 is TGCGCCAGCAGCCAAGCCGGGGGAACCTATGGCTACACCTTC. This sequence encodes CASSQAGGTYGYTF.